This TCR beta chain was captured by sequencing in a study of blood T cell repertoires in COVID-19. Seattle patient enrollment occurred during active infection, with longitudinal follow-up thereafter. Generated by immunoSEQ multiplex PCR, the TCRdb table keeps only in-frame clones and is missing some. There are roughly 200,000 clones in the sample; approximately 88% occur only once, and about 7% lies in the top ten. Trimming removed 3 bases at V and 4 bases at J, with 7 bases between. This CDR3 contains 12 residues. CDR1 and CDR2 from the germline V gene are KGHSH and LQKENI. The chain is built from TRBV18 and TRBJ2-7; perhaps TRBD2 as D (5 bases). The sample consisted of peripheral blood. This clonotype was sampled from a woman aged 40 to 50 with COVID-19, enrolled during active disease. The CDR3 sequence is CASSPDLYEQYF. In DNA, the CDR3 is TGTGCCAGCTCACCGGACTTATACGAGCAGTACTTC.